The TCR beta chain under discussion was sequenced for a study of shared clonotypes between healthy human individuals. The repertoire was sequenced with immunoSEQ multiplex PCR; TCRdb's copy has only in-frame clones and lacks some. The sample lists a few million clones, just under 95% occurring once. Positive CCR7 selection of CD45RO-negative cells yielded the naive CD8 cells, and terminally differentiated effector memory CD45RA+ cells were excluded. The sample was naive CD8+ T cells from PBMCs. The TCR sequence derives from a young man in good health. Some clones in this sample may be carry-over from other donors' samples.

This CDR3 reads CASRQGAQETQYF. CDR3 DNA sequence: TGTGCCAGCAGGCAGGGGGCCCAAGAGACCCAGTACTTC. The gene calls are TRBV6-5 and TRBJ2-5; the match to TRBD1 covers 8 bases. CDR1 is MNHEY, CDR2 SVGAGI, per germline. The V gene end was trimmed by 6 bases and the J gene end by 1 base; junction bases not matched to a gene: 1. This CDR3 contains 13 residues.